This is a list of T cell receptor beta chains from one sample in a study of cytomegalovirus exposure and HLA in healthy donors. Generated by immunoSEQ multiplex PCR, the TCRdb table keeps only in-frame clones and is missing some. The table lists 75,000 to 95,000 clones. The sequenced material came from PBMCs. These receptors were collected from a girl between 10 and 17 years old in good health and CMV-seropositive. The CDR3 runs from the conserved cysteine through the conserved F or W. A D gene is named only where the DNA matches it firmly.

j_call d_call v_call cdr3_nt cdr3_aa
TRBJ2-1 TRBD2 TRBV4-3 TGCGCCAGCAGTTATTCCAGCGGGGGAGTTGGTAAGAATGAGCAGTTCTTC CASSYSSGGVGKNEQFF
TRBJ1-1 . TRBV29-1 TGCAGCGTTGACCTTACAGGGTCGATTGGAGCTTTCTTT CSVDLTGSIGAFF
TRBJ2-2 . TRBV10-3 TGTGCCAGCACAGACATTCCGAACACCGGGGAGCTGTTTTTT CASTDIPNTGELFF
TRBJ2-3 . TRBV5-1 TGCGCCAGCAGCGACGTTGGGGGGGGGCTTGCAGATACGCAGTATTTT CASSDVGGGLADTQYF
TRBJ1-2 . TRBV28 TGTGCCAGCAGTTTTTCAGAAACAGTTTTCTATGGCTACACCTTC CASSFSETVFYGYTF
TRBJ2-1 TRBD2 TRBV15 TGTGCCATCAAAGCGGGGGGGCCCTACAATGAGCAGTTCTTC CAIKAGGPYNEQFF
TRBJ2-7 . TRBV12-5 TGTGCTAGTAGCTTTGGGAGGTCCTACGAGCAGTACTTC CASSFGRSYEQYF
TRBJ1-2 . TRBV18 TGTGCCAGCACCTCGGACCGAGGGGGCTATGGCTACACCTTC CASTSDRGGYGYTF
TRBJ1-1 . TRBV19 TGTGCCAGTAGTATATTGGGGGGGGCGGACACTGAAGCTTTCTTT CASSILGGADTEAFF
TRBJ2-5 TRBD2 TRBV27 TGTGCCAGCAGTTTATATGCTAGCGGCGGAGAGACCCAGTACTTC CASSLYASGGETQYF
TRBJ2-3 TRBD2 TRBV7-6 TGTGCCAGCAGCTCAACTTTAGCGGGGGGATTCACAGATACGCAGTATTTT CASSSTLAGGFTDTQYF
TRBJ1-2 TRBD1 TRBV28 TGTGCCAGCAACCGGGACAGAGCCGATGGCTACACCTTC CASNRDRADGYTF